These T cell receptor beta chains were read from a single sample in a study of cytomegalovirus exposure and HLA in healthy donors. Generated by immunoSEQ multiplex PCR, the TCRdb table keeps only in-frame clones and is missing some. The sample consists of 150,000 to 200,000 clones, about 96% of them appearing once. Input material: PBMCs. These receptors were collected from a woman in her late teens or twenties in good health and CMV-seronegative. The CDR3 runs from the conserved cysteine through the conserved F or W. The D gene is left open where the match is weak. Not every row has a clone size; where given, it reads once, few, many or a size class.

CDR3	DNA	size	J	V	D
CSVPEVGTDTQYF	TGCAGCGTGCCCGAGGTAGGCACAGATACGCAGTATTTT	-	TRBJ2-3	TRBV29-1	-
CASSIDRVGTGSTDTQYF	TGTGCCAGTAGTATAGACCGCGTTGGGACAGGGAGCACAGATACGCAGTATTTT	-	TRBJ2-3	TRBV19	TRBD1
CAWTSPPALAGGPHEQFF	TGTGCCTGGACCTCTCCCCCGGCACTAGCGGGGGGGCCACATGAGCAGTTCTTC	-	TRBJ2-1	TRBV30	TRBD2
CASSRDRVEAFF	TGTGCCAGCTCCCGAGACAGGGTTGAAGCTTTCTTT	-	TRBJ1-1	TRBV18	TRBD1
CASSATGSSYNEQFF	TGTGCCAGCAGCGCCACAGGGAGCTCCTACAATGAGCAGTTCTTC	-	TRBJ2-1	TRBV9	-
CAWNGQHNTEAFF	TGTGCCTGGAATGGACAGCACAACACTGAAGCTTTCTTT	-	TRBJ1-1	TRBV30	-
CASSPPTWGQGSSYEQYF	TGTGCCAGCTCACCACCGACTTGGGGGCAGGGGAGCTCCTACGAGCAGTACTTC	once	TRBJ2-7	TRBV18	-
CASSFIVVDNEQFF	TGTGCCAGCAGCTTCATAGTAGTGGACAATGAGCAGTTCTTC	-	TRBJ2-1	TRBV7-8	-
CASRSGQFRSYEQYF	TGTGCCAGCAGATCGGGACAGTTCCGGTCCTACGAGCAGTACTTC	-	TRBJ2-7	TRBV6-5	TRBD1
CASSLDRGGRRSYEQYF	TGTGCCAGCAGCTTAGATCGAGGAGGTAGGCGCTCCTACGAGCAGTACTTC	-	TRBJ2-7	TRBV11-2	-
CASSSGAGSSYEQYF	TGTGCCAGCAGTTCAGGGGCAGGGAGCTCCTACGAGCAGTACTTC	-	TRBJ2-7	TRBV11-2	-
CASSPSFGGRETQYF	TGTGCCAGCAGTCCCTCCTTCGGGGGTCGAGAGACCCAGTACTTC	-	TRBJ2-5	TRBV27	-
CAIPPGSCGYTF	TGTGCCATCCCCCCAGGTTCTTGTGGCTACACCTTC	-	TRBJ1-2	TRBV9	-
CASSSGGYSNQPQHF	TGTGCCAGTAGTTCAGGGGGGTATAGCAATCAGCCCCAGCATTTT	once	TRBJ1-5	TRBV19	TRBD1
CASSLFDRGDGYTF	TGTGCCAGCAGCTTATTCGACAGGGGGGATGGCTACACCTTC	-	TRBJ1-2	TRBV7-2	TRBD1
CASSHPGSSYEQYF	TGCGCCAGCAGCCATCCCGGGAGTTCCTACGAGCAGTACTTC	-	TRBJ2-7	TRBV5-1	-
CSVGGAGVPDTQYF	TGCAGCGTTGGGGGGGCGGGGGTACCAGATACGCAGTATTTT	-	TRBJ2-3	TRBV29-1	-
CASSSGDIAAEQYF	TGTGCCAGCAGCAGCGGGGACATAGCTGCCGAGCAGTACTTC	few	TRBJ2-7	TRBV5-6	-
CAISDATAYSPLHF	TGTGCCATCAGTGATGCGACAGCCTATTCACCCCTCCACTTT	-	TRBJ1-6	TRBV10-3	-
CASSKIGDIIGQPQHF	TGTGCCAGCAGCAAAATTGGGGACATAATAGGACAGCCCCAGCATTTT	-	TRBJ1-5	TRBV21-1	-
CASSIDGNGGNTEAFF	TGTGCCAGTAGTATAGATGGTAATGGCGGTAACACTGAAGCTTTCTTT	-	TRBJ1-1	TRBV19	-
CASSVAPSREQFF	TGTGCCAGCAGCGTGGCCCCCTCGAGGGAGCAGTTCTTC	-	TRBJ2-1	TRBV9	-
CASREGLGTDTQYF	TGTGCCAGCAGGGAGGGGTTGGGCACAGATACGCAGTATTTT	-	TRBJ2-3	TRBV6-1	-
CASSSARAYEQYF	TGTGCCAGCAGTTCCGCGAGGGCCTACGAGCAGTACTTC	-	TRBJ2-7	TRBV7-9	-
CATRPGQGVVANQPQHF	TGTGCCACCAGACCGGGACAGGGAGTCGTGGCCAATCAGCCCCAGCATTTT	-	TRBJ1-5	TRBV2	TRBD1
CASSQFSGGSTDTQYF	TGTGCCAGCAGCCAGTTTAGCGGGGGAAGCACAGATACGCAGTATTTT	-	TRBJ2-3	TRBV4-2	TRBD2
CASSLGGGVTGELFF	TGTGCCAGTAGCTTAGGGGGGGGCGTGACCGGGGAGCTGTTTTTT	-	TRBJ2-2	TRBV19	-
CAISGQDNQPQHF	TGTGCCATCAGTGGACAGGATAATCAGCCCCAGCATTTT	-	TRBJ1-5	TRBV10-3	-
CASSLGVSQNRGYTF	TGCGCCAGCAGCTTGGGGGTGTCACAGAATCGCGGCTACACCTTC	-	TRBJ1-2	TRBV5-1	-
CASSYPDRGDTGELFF	TGTGCCAGCAGTTACCCGGACAGGGGCGACACCGGGGAGCTGTTTTTT	-	TRBJ2-2	TRBV6-6	TRBD1
CASSPQFGGSDIEYGYTF	TGTGCCAGCAGCCCCCAATTCGGGGGGTCCGATATAGAGTATGGCTACACCTTC	-	TRBJ1-2	TRBV7-2	-
CASNREETQYF	TGTGCCAGCAATAGAGAAGAGACCCAGTACTTC	-	TRBJ2-5	TRBV7-9	-
CASSHDPTGSNEQFF	TGCGCCAGCAGTCACGACCCAACGGGGAGCAATGAGCAGTTCTTC	-	TRBJ2-1	TRBV5-1	-
CASSVVPGAREAFF	TGTGCCAGCAGCGTAGTTCCAGGGGCCAGAGAAGCTTTCTTT	-	TRBJ1-1	TRBV9	-
CATSRTSGGTQETQYF	TGTGCCACCAGCAGAACGAGCGGGGGGACGCAAGAGACCCAGTACTTC	-	TRBJ2-5	TRBV15	TRBD2
CASSTIAGNTGELFF	TGTGCCAGCAGCACAATAGCGGGGAACACCGGGGAGCTGTTTTTT	-	TRBJ2-2	TRBV9	TRBD2
CASSTRDPYGGYGYTF	TGTGCCAGCAGCACGCGGGACCCCTATGGGGGCTATGGCTACACCTTC	-	TRBJ1-2	TRBV9	-
CASSQIGQGHTEAFF	TGTGCCAGCTCACAAATAGGACAGGGCCACACTGAAGCTTTCTTT	-	TRBJ1-1	TRBV18	TRBD1
CASSSNRVISNQPQHF	TGTGCCAGCAGCTCCAACAGGGTAATAAGCAATCAGCCCCAGCATTTT	-	TRBJ1-5	TRBV5-8	-
CASSPQQQGNTEAFF	TGTGCCAGCTCACCACAACAACAGGGGAACACTGAAGCTTTCTTT	-	TRBJ1-1	TRBV18	-
CASSESNRASDRRITGELFF	TGCGCCAGCAGTGAGTCGAACAGGGCATCAGACCGGAGAATCACCGGGGAGCTGTTTTTT	-	TRBJ2-2	TRBV10-1	-
CASSPDRLRIGNTIYF	TGTGCCAGCAGCCCGGACAGATTACGGATTGGAAACACCATATATTTT	-	TRBJ1-3	TRBV7-2	-
CASSSYGYTF	TGTGCCAGCAGCTCTTATGGCTACACCTTC	once	TRBJ1-2	TRBV7-9	-
CASSVTSSYNEQFF	TGCGCCAGTTCGGTTACGAGCTCCTACAATGAGCAGTTCTTC	-	TRBJ2-1	TRBV5-1	-
CASSEGVGPYEQYF	TGTGCCAGCAGTGAGGGGGTGGGGCCCTACGAGCAGTACTTC	many	TRBJ2-7	TRBV7-2	-
CASSPGAGDEKLFF	TGTGCCAGCTCACCAGGGGCAGGGGATGAAAAACTGTTTTTT	-	TRBJ1-4	TRBV18	-
CASSGSPLANYGYTF	TGTGCCAGCAGCGGTAGTCCTCTAGCTAACTATGGCTACACCTTC	-	TRBJ1-2	TRBV7-9	-
CATSSRDSFYEQYF	TGTGCCACCAGCAGTCGGGACAGCTTCTACGAGCAGTACTTC	-	TRBJ2-7	TRBV15	TRBD1
CASSVVGGVQETQYF	TGTGCCAGCAGCGTAGTGGGGGGGGTACAAGAGACCCAGTACTTC	-	TRBJ2-5	TRBV9	TRBD2